These T cell receptor beta chains were read from a single sample in a study of T-cell reconstitution after alpha-beta-depleted transplantation in children. TCRdb fed the PCR reads into MiXCR, producing one record per CDR3 protein. Counted here are about 200,000 distinct CDR3 sequences, just over 14% occurring once; the ten biggest clones make up over 10%. This specimen was PBMCs from the stem cell graft donor, taken from the stem cell graft. These receptors were taken from a human donor who donated a stem cell graft to a child with acute lymphoblastic leukemia. Both conserved end residues are part of each CDR3. The order of the fields is clone size, J gene, D gene, V gene, CDR3 DNA, CDR3 protein. The D gene is left open where the match is weak. The size of a clone is reported for some rows only, either as once, few or many, or as a class for expanded clones.

clone size: many; J gene: TRBJ2-5; D gene: -; V gene: TRBV4-1; CDR3 DNA: TGCGCCAGCAGCCGTCCGAGGACGGGGGACACCCAGTACTTC; CDR3 protein: CASSRPRTGDTQYF
clone size: many; J gene: TRBJ2-7; D gene: -; V gene: TRBV7-9; CDR3 DNA: TGTGCCAGCAGCCCAGACAGGCCGGCCTACGAGCAGTACTTC; CDR3 protein: CASSPDRPAYEQYF
clone size: few; J gene: TRBJ2-1; D gene: TRBD2; V gene: TRBV4-2; CDR3 DNA: TGTGCCAGCAGCCAAGAAGGGGCCGGGACTAGCGGGAGCGGGAATGAGCAGTTCTTC; CDR3 protein: CASSQEGAGTSGSGNEQFF
clone size: many; J gene: TRBJ2-5; D gene: -; V gene: TRBV10-3; CDR3 DNA: TGTGCCATCAGTGAGTCAGCGGGCGACGGGGAGACCCAGTACTTC; CDR3 protein: CAISESAGDGETQYF
clone size: many; J gene: TRBJ2-7; D gene: -; V gene: TRBV15; CDR3 DNA: TGTGCCACCAGCAGAGTGACGGGTCTTGAATTCTCCTACGAGCAGTACTTC; CDR3 protein: CATSRVTGLEFSYEQYF
clone size: few; J gene: TRBJ2-7; D gene: TRBD2; V gene: TRBV5-1; CDR3 DNA: TGCGCCAGCAGCCCCGGGACTAGCGGGAGGGCCGATATGAGCGAGCAGTACTTC; CDR3 protein: CASSPGTSGRADMSEQYF
clone size: many; J gene: TRBJ2-7; D gene: TRBD2; V gene: TRBV5-1; CDR3 DNA: TGCGCCAGCAGTATTGGTTACGGGACTAGCGGTTACGAGCAGTACTTC; CDR3 protein: CASSIGYGTSGYEQYF
clone size: many; J gene: TRBJ2-2; D gene: TRBD2; V gene: TRBV5-1; CDR3 DNA: TGCGCCAGCAGCTTGGGGCTAGCGGGAGAAGGCACCGGGGAGCTGTTTTTT; CDR3 protein: CASSLGLAGEGTGELFF
clone size: few; J gene: TRBJ1-5; D gene: -; V gene: TRBV4-1; CDR3 DNA: TGCGCCAGCAGCCAAGAAACGGAACTTCAGCCCCAGCATTTT; CDR3 protein: CASSQETELQPQHF
clone size: -; J gene: TRBJ2-2; D gene: TRBD2; V gene: TRBV3-1; CDR3 DNA: TGTGCCAGCAGCCCTCGGGCGGGAGTGGGCGGGGAGCTGTTTTTT; CDR3 protein: CASSPRAGVGGELFF
clone size: many; J gene: TRBJ2-3; D gene: -; V gene: TRBV29-1; CDR3 DNA: TGCAGCGTTGGAGGCCAGAGTTTTGATACGCAGTATTTT; CDR3 protein: CSVGGQSFDTQYF
clone size: many; J gene: TRBJ1-5; D gene: TRBD1; V gene: TRBV6-1; CDR3 DNA: TGTGCCAGCACCCTACGGGGAGGGGGCGATCAGCCCCAGCATTTT; CDR3 protein: CASTLRGGGDQPQHF
clone size: many; J gene: TRBJ2-2; D gene: TRBD1; V gene: TRBV6-5; CDR3 DNA: TGTGCCAGCAGTTCAGACAGGGGGGAGGCCGGGGAGCTGTTTTTT; CDR3 protein: CASSSDRGEAGELFF